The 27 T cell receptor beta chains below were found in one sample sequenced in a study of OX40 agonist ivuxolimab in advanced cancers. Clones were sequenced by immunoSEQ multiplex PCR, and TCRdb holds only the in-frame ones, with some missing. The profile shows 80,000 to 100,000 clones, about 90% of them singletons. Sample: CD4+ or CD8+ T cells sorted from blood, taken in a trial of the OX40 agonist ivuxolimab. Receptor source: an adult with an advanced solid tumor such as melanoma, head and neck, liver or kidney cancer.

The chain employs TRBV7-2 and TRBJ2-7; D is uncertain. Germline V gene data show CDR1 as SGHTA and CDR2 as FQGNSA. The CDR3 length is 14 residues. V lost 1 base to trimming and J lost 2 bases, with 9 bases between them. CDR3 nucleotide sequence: TGTGCCAGCAGCTTAGGGGCCCTCCCCTACGAGCAGTACTTC. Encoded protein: CASSLGALPYEQYF.

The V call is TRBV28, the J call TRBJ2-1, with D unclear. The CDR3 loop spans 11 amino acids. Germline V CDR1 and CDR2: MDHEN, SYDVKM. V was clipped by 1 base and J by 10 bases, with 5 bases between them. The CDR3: CASSLSREQFF. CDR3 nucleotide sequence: TGTGCCAGCAGTTTATCAAGGGAGCAGTTCTTC. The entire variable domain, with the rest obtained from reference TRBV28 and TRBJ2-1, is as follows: DVKVTQSSRYLVKRTGEKVFLECVQDMDHENMFWYRQDPGLGLRLIYFSYDVKMKEKGDIPEGYSVSREKKERFSLILESASTNQTSMYLCASSLSREQFFGPGTRLTVL.

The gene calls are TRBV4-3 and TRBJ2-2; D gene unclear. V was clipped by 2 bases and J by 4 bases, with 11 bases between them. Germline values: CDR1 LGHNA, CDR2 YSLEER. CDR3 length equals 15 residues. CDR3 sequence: CASSQLELGTGELFF. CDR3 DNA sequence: TGCGCCAGCAGCCAACTGGAACTGGGCACCGGGGAGCTGTTTTTT.

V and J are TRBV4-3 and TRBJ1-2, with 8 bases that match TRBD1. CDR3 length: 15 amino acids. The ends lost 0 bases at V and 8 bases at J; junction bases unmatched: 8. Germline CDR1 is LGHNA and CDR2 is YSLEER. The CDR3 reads CASSQDTGRGPGYTF. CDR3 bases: TGCGCCAGCAGCCAAGATACCGGCAGGGGGCCGGGCTACACCTTC.

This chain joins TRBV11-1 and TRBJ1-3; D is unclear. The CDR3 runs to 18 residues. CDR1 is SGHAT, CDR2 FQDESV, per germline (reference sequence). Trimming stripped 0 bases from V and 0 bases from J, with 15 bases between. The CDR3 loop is CASSLARFGPTSGNTIYF. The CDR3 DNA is TGTGCCAGCAGCTTAGCTCGGTTTGGACCCACCTCTGGAAACACCATATATTTT.

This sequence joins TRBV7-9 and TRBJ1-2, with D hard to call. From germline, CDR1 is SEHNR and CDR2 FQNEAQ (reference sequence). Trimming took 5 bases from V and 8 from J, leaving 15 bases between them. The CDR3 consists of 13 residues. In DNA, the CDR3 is TGTGCCAGCAGCCCCAGAGTCCTGGGGGGCTACACCTTC. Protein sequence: CASSPRVLGGYTF.

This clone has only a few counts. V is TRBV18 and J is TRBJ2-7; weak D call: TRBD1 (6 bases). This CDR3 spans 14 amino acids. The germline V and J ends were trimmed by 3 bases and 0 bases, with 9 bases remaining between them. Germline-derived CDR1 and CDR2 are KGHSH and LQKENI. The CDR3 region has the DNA TGTGCCAGCTCACCGGGACACAACTCCTACGAGCAGTACTTC. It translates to CASSPGHNSYEQYF. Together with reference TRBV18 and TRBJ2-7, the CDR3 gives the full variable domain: NAGVMQNPRHLVRRRGQEARLRCSPMKGHSHVYWYRQLPEEGLKFMVYLQKENIIDESGMPKERFSAEFPKEGPSILRIQQVVRGDSAAYFCASSPGHNSYEQYFGPGTRLTVT.

In DNA, the CDR3 is TGTGCCAGCAGCTCCACATCGAACACCGGGGAGCTGTTTTTT. It encodes CASSSTSNTGELFF. The chain is built from TRBV5-4 and TRBJ2-2; D gene unclear. V was trimmed by 3 bases and J by 0 bases, leaving 6 bases between them. CDR1 is SGHNT, CDR2 YYREEE, per germline (reference sequence). CDR3 length: 14 residues.

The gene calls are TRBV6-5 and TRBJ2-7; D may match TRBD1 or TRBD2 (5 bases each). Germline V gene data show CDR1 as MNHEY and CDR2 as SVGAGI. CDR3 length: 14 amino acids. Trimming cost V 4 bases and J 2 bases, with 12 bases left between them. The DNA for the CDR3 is TGTGCCAGCAGTTGGGGGACCGCCACCTACGAGCAGTACTTC. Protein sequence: CASSWGTATYEQYF.

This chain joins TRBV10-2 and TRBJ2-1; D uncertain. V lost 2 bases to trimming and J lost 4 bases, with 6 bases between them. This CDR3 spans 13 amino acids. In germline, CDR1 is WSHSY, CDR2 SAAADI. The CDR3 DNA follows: TGCGCCAGCAGTGAGATCGCGTACAATGAGCAGTTCTTC. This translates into CASSEIAYNEQFF.

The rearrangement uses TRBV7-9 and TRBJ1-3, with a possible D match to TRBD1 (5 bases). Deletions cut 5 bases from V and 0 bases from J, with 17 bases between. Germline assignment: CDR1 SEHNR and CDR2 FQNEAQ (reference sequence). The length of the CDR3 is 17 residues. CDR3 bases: TGTGCCAGCAGCCGTAACGGGGGGGGACTCTCTGGAAACACCATATATTTT. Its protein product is CASSRNGGGLSGNTIYF.

CDR3 sequence (DNA): TGTGCCAGCAGGGGTGGGACAGGGCAAGAGACCCAGTACTTC. This translates into CASRGGTGQETQYF. The genes are TRBV27 and TRBJ2-5; TRBD1 agrees at 9 bases. This CDR3 contains 14 residues. CDR1 is MNHEY, CDR2 SMNVEV, per germline (reference sequence). V shed 6 bases and J 2 bases; nucleotides not matched to a gene: 4.

Written as DNA, the CDR3 is TGTGCCACCAGCAGAGGAATGGGTAGCAGCACAGATACGCAGTATTTT. Its protein is CATSRGMGSSTDTQYF. The V and J genes are TRBV15 and TRBJ2-3; D gene ambiguous. The CDR3 contains 16 residues. Trimming removed 1 base at V and 0 bases at J, with 11 bases between. CDR1 is LNHNV, CDR2 YYDKDF, per germline (reference sequence).

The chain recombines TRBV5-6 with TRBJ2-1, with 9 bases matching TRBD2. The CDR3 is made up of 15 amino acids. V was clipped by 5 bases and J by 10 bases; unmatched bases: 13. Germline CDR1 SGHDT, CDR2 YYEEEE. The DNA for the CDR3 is TGTGCCAGCAGGCCTACTGGCGGGGGGGCCCGGGAGCAGTTCTTC. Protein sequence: CASRPTGGGAREQFF.

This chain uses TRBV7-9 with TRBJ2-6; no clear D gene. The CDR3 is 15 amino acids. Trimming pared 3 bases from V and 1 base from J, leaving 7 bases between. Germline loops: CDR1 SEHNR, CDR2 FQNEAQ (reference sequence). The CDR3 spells CASSFTWSGANVLTF. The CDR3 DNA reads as TGTGCCAGCAGCTTTACGTGGTCTGGGGCCAACGTCCTGACTTTC.

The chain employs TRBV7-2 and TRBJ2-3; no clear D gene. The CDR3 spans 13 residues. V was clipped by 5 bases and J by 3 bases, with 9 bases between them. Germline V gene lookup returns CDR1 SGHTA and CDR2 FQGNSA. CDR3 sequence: CASSPQRTDTQYF. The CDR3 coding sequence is TGTGCCAGCAGCCCCCAAAGAACAGATACGCAGTATTTT.

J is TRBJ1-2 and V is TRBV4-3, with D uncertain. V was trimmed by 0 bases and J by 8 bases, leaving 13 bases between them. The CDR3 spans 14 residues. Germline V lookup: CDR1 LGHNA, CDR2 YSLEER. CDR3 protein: CASSQDLFGPGYTF. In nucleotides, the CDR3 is TGCGCCAGCAGCCAAGATTTATTCGGCCCCGGCTACACCTTC.

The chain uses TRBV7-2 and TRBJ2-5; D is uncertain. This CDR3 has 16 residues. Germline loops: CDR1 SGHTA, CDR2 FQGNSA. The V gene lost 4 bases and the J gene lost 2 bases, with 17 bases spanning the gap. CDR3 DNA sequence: TGTGCCAGCAGCTCCCGATTCTACTCGGTGCAAGAGACCCAGTACTTC. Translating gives CASSSRFYSVQETQYF.

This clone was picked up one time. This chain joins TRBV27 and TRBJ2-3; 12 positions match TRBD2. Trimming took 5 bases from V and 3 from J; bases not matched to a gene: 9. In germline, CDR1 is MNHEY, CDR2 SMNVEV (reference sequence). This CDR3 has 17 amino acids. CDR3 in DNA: TGTGCCAGCAGTGCCACTCCTAGCGGGGGGGCTACAGATACGCAGTATTTT. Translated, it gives CASSATPSGGATDTQYF.

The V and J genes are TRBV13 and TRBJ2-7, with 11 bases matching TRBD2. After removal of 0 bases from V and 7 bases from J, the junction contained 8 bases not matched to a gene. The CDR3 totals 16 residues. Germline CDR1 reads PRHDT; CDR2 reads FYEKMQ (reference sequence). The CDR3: CASSLGLAGGQVEQYF. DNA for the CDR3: TGTGCCAGCAGCTTAGGCTTAGCGGGGGGGCAGGTGGAGCAGTACTTC.

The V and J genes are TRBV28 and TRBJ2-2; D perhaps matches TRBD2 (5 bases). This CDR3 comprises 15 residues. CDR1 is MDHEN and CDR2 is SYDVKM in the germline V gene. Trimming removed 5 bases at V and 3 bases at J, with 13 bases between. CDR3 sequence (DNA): TGTGCCAGCAGTGGTACGGGATACTACACCGGGGAGCTGTTTTTT. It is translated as CASSGTGYYTGELFF.

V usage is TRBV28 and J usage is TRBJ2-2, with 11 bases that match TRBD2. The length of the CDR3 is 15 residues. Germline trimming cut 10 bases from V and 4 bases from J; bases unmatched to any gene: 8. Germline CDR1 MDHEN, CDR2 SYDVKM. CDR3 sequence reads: CANTTSGIPTGELFF. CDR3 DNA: TGTGCCAATACGACTAGCGGGATCCCCACCGGGGAGCTGTTTTTT.

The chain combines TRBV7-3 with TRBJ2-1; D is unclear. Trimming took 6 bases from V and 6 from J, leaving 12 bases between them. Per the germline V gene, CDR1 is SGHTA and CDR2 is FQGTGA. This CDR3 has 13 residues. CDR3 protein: CASRARDSNEQFF. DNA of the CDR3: TGTGCCAGCAGGGCCAGAGACTCCAATGAGCAGTTCTTC.

The CDR3 coding sequence is TGTGCCAGCAGTTCTATGGGGGGCGCTGAAGCTTTCTTT. It codes for CASSSMGGAEAFF. The rearrangement joins TRBV6-1 to TRBJ1-1, with D perhaps TRBD1 (6 bases). The V end was cut by 5 bases, the J end by 6 bases, with 13 bases between. CDR3 length equals 13 residues. Germline CDR1 and CDR2: MNHNS and SASEGT.

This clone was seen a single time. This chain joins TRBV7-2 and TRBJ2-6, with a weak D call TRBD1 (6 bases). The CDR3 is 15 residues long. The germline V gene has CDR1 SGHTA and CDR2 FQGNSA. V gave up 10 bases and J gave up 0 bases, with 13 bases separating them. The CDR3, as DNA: TGTGCCACTACAACACAGGGCTCTGGGGCCAACGTCCTGACTTTC. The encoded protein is CATTTQGSGANVLTF.

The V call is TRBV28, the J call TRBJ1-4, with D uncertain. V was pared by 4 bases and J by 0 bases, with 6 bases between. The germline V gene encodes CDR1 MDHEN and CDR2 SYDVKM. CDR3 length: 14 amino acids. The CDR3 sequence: CASSSGTTNEKLFF. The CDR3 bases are TGTGCCAGCAGTTCCGGGACAACTAATGAAAAACTGTTTTTT.

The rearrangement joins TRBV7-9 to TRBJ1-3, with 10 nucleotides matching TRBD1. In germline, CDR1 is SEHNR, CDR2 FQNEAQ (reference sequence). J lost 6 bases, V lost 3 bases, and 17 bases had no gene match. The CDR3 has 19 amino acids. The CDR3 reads CASSFRWDRGEHAQNTIYF. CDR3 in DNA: TGTGCCAGCAGCTTCCGCTGGGACAGGGGTGAGCACGCACAAAACACCATATATTTT.